Following are 4 T cell receptor beta chains from one sample sequenced in a study of blood T cell repertoires in COVID-19. Produced via immunoSEQ multiplex PCR; TCRdb's table is partial and in-frame only. Altogether roughly 350,000 clones are present, roughly 90% being singletons, with the ten largest covering more than 3%. Sequenced sample: peripheral blood. These receptors originate from a woman between 45 and 65 years old with active or convalescent COVID-19.

This clone was seen a single time. The V and J genes are TRBV27 and TRBJ1-2; the D is unclear. Germline values: CDR1 MNHEY, CDR2 SMNVEV (reference sequence). Trimming removed 3 bases from V and 4 bases from J, with 9 bases in between. The CDR3 consists of 13 residues. CDR3: CASSFGGSYGYTF. The CDR3 DNA follows: TGTGCCAGCAGTTTCGGAGGATCCTATGGCTACACCTTC.

V is TRBV3-1 (or the pseudogene TRBV3-2) and J is TRBJ2-1; maybe TRBD1 (6 bases). The V and J ends lost 2 bases and 10 bases respectively, with 9 bases between them. Germline values: CDR1 LGHDT, CDR2 YNNKEL (reference sequence). The CDR3 is 12 amino acids. CDR3 nucleotides: TGTGCCAGCAGCCAAAAAACAGGGGAGCAGTTCTTC. This sequence encodes CASSQKTGEQFF.

V and J are TRBV5-1 and TRBJ2-7; weak D call: TRBD2 (7 bases). The CDR3 runs to 15 residues. Looked up from germline, CDR1 is SGHRS and CDR2 is YFSETQ. V was shortened by 4 bases and J by 5 bases, with 19 bases between the two germline ends. DNA for the CDR3: TGCGCCAGCAGCCTGAACCCCGGGGGGCCGAACGAGCAGTACTTC. Its translation: CASSLNPGGPNEQYF.

V and J are TRBV7-2 and TRBJ2-1; 12 nucleotides match TRBD2. The J segment lost 6 bases and the V segment lost 4 bases, leaving 7 bases of the junction unmatched. The length of the CDR3 is 16 residues. Germline CDR1 and CDR2: SGHTA and FQGNSA. CDR3 bases: TGTGCCAGCAGCTCGAGCGGGACTAGCGGGCGCAATGAGCAGTTCTTC. This translates into CASSSSGTSGRNEQFF.